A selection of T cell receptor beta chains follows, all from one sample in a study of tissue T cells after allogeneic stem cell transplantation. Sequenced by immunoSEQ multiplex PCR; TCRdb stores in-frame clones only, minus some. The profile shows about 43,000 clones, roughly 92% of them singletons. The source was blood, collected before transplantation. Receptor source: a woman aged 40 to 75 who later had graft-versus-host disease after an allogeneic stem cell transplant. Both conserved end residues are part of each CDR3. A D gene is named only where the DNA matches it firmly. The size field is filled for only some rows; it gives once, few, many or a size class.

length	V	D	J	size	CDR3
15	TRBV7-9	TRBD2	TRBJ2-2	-	CASSLAAGEAGELFF
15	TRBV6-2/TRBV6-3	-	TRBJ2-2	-	CASSLLRPDTGELFF
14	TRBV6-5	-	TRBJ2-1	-	CASHPGDRRGEQFF
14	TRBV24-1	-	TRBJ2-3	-	CATSDLGTTDTQYF
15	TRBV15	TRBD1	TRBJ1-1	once	CATSGRQGENTEAFF
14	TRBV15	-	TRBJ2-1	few	CAATGTALYNEQFF
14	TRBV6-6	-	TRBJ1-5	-	CASSYKGSNQPQHF
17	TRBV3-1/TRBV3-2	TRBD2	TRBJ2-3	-	CASSQGGLARARDTQYF
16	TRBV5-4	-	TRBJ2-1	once	CASSPIAAPLGNEQFF
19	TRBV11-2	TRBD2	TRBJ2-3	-	CASSFATAGGLAGTDTQYF
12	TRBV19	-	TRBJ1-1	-	CASQQGNTEAFF
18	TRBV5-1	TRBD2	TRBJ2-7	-	CASSKGGTSGKPSYEQYF
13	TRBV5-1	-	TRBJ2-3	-	CASSLRRTDTQYF
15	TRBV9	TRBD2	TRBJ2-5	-	CASSAQLAGAETQYF
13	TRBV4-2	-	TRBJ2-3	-	CASSQELFGTQYF
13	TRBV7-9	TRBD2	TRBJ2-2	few	CASSNSGSGELFF
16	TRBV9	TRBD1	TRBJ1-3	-	CASSPRTGFDGNTIYF
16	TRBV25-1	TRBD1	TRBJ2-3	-	CASRAPRGRETDTQYF
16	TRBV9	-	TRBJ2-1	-	CASSEPLGSSYNEQFF
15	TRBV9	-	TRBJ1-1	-	CASSTSTVMNTEAFF
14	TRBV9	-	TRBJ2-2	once	CASGGPLNTGELFF
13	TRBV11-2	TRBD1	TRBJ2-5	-	CASSQDRGETQYF
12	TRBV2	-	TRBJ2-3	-	CASRRQEPRVYF
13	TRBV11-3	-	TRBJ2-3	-	CASSSTDGDTQYF
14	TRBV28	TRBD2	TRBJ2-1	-	CATLGLAAYNEQFF
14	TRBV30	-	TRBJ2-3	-	CAWSEPGKTDTQYF
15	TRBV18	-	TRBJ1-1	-	CASSPGRSRDTEAFF
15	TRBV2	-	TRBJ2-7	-	CASSRYGTATYEQYF
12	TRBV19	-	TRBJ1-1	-	CASIRGATEAFF
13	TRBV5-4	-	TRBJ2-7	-	CASSLTSGHEQYF
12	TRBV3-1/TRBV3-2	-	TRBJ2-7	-	CASSQVRDEQYF
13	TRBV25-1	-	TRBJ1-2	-	CASSEQLDYGYTF
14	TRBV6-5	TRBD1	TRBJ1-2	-	CASTRGQGVYGYTF
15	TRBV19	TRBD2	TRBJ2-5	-	CASSIGLVVRETQYF
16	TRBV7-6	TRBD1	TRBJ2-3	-	CASSLARTGGTDTQYF
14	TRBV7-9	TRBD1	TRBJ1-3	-	CASSPGTDTNTIYF
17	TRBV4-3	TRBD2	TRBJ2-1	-	CASSQVPSGSSYNEQFF
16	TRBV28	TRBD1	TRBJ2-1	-	CASSSIYRTGNNEQFF
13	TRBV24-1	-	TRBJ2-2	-	CATSDTGRGELFF
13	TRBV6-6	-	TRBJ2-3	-	CASSLLGTDTQYF
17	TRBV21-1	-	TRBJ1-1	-	CASSNSPGTGVCTEAFF
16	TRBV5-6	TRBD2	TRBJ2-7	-	CASSAYPSGGPYEQYF
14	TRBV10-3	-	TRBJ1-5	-	CAISETGHNQPQHF
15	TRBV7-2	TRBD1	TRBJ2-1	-	CASSIGTVPYNEQFF
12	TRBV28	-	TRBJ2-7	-	CASSTRTSPSYF
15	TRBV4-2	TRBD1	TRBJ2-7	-	CASSQGRDRVGEQYF
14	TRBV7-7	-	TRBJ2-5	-	CASSRGFVLETQYF
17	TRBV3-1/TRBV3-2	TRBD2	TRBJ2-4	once	CASSQVQAGMAKNIQYF
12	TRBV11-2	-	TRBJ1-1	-	CASSPMDTEAFF
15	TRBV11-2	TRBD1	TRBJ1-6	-	CASSLQGAYNSPLHF
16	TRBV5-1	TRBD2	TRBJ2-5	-	CASSLVPREDLETQYF
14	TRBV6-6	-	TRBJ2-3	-	CASSYGVVADTQYF
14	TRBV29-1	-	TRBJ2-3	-	CSVEASEGTDTQYF
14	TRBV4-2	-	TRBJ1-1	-	CASSQEYRNTEAFF